This T cell receptor beta chain was retrieved from a study of blood T cell repertoires in COVID-19. About the research overall: Samples came from the United States, Italy and Spain, spanning acute and convalescent COVID-19. The analysed material was cDNA or gDNA that came from T cells, B-cell-depleted T cells, or PBMCs.

Authors' data handling: Quantification of nucleated cells was approximated via reference gene primer amplification. Produced via immunoSEQ multiplex PCR; TCRdb's table is partial and in-frame only. V and J calls and clone size are as listed in that table; D and trimming were resolved from the DNA. The repertoire consists of hundreds of thousands of clones, with around 90% occurring once and the leading ten covering more than 0.25%. This CDR3 spans 15 amino acids. The V gene's germline CDR1 is SGHKS and CDR2 YYEKEE (reference sequence). The V and J ends lost 3 bases and 1 base respectively, with 11 bases between them.

The chain couples TRBV5-5 to TRBJ1-5; a possible D gene is TRBD1 (6 bases). The sequencing sample was made of peripheral blood. The receptor's source is a woman in her late teens or twenties with acute or convalescent COVID-19. The chain's CDR3 is CASSSQGLSNQPQHF. In DNA form, the CDR3 reads TGTGCCAGCAGCTCACAGGGTTTGAGCAATCAGCCCCAGCATTTT.